Listed here is a single T cell receptor beta chain. Its antigen remains unidentified. The data were obtained in a study of T cell repertoires in cytomegalovirus infection. The overall study: Public TCR beta signatures were indicative of both CMV infection and a matching HLA type. Whole-study findings and limits: The response measured ex vivo was dominated by TCR beta clonotypes (HLA-C-restricted and CMV-specific). There were carriers of CMV plus the relevant HLA, and cumulative public TCR beta family frequency identified them.

TCRdb analysed the reads with MiXCR anew, one entry per CDR3 protein. The sample comprises approximately 500,000 distinct CDR3 sequences, 11% of which are singletons, and 10% rests with the top ten. Trimming left V 5 bases short and J 2 bases short, with 13 bases between. Per the germline V gene, CDR1 is LGHDT and CDR2 is YNNKEL (reference sequence). The CDR3 length is 15 residues. V and J are TRBV3-1 and TRBJ1-5; perhaps TRBD1 as D (6 bases). The receptor was derived from a human donor in good health (CMV status not recorded). Some clones in this sample may be carry-over from other donors' samples. The sequenced sample was PBMCs. DNA of the CDR3: TGTGCCAGCAGCACAGGGTCGTATGGCAATCAGCCCCAGCATTTT. Residues: CASSTGSYGNQPQHF.